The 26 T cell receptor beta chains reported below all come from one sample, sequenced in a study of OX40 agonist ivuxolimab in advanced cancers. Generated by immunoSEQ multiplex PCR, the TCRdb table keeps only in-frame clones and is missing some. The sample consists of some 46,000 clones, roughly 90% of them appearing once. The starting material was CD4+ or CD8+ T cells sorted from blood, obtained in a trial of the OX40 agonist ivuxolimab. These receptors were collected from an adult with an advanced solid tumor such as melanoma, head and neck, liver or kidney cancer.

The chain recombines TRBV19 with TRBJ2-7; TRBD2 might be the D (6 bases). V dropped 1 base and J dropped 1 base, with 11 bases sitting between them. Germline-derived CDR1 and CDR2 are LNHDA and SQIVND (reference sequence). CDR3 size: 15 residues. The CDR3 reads CASSIVASESYEQYF. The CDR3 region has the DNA TGTGCCAGTAGTATAGTGGCTAGCGAGTCCTACGAGCAGTACTTC.

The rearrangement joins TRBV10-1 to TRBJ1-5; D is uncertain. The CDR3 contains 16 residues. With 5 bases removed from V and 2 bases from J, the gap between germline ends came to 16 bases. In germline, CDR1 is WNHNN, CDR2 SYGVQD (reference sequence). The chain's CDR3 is CASSLSIGRGNQPQHF. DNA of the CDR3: TGCGCCAGCAGTTTGTCGATCGGGCGGGGCAATCAGCCCCAGCATTTT.

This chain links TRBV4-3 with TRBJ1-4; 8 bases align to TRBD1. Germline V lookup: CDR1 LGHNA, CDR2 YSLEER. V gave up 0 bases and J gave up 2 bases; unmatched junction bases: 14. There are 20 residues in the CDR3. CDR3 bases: TGCGCCAGCAGCCAAGACCCCATAGACAGGGGATTTGGGACTAATGAAAAACTGTTTTTT. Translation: CASSQDPIDRGFGTNEKLFF.

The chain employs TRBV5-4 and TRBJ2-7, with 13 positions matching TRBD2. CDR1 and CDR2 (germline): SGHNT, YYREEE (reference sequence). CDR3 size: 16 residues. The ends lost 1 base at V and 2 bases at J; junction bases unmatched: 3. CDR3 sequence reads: CASSLTSGRDPYEQYF. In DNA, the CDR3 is TGTGCCAGCAGCTTGACTAGCGGGAGGGATCCCTACGAGCAGTACTTC. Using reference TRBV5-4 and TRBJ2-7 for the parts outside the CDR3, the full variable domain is ETGVTQSPTHLIKTRGQQVTLRCSSQSGHNTVSWYQQALGQGPQFIFQYYREEENGRGNFPPRFSGLQFPNYSSELNVNALELDDSALYLCASSLTSGRDPYEQYFGPGTRLTVT.

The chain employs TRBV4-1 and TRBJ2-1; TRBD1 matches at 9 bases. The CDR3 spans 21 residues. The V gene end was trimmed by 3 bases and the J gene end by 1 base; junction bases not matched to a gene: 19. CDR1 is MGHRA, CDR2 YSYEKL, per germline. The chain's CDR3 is CASSHKGDRVDSWASYNEQFF. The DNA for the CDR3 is TGCGCCAGCAGCCATAAAGGGGACAGGGTGGACAGTTGGGCGTCCTACAATGAGCAGTTCTTC.

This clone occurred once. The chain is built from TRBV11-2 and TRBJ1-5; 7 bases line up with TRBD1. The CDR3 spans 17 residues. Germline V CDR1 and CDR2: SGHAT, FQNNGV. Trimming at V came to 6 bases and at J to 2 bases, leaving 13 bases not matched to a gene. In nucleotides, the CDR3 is TGTGCCAGCAGTCGTTGGCAGGGGGTGCTAGGCAATCAGCCCCAGCATTTT. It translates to CASSRWQGVLGNQPQHF.

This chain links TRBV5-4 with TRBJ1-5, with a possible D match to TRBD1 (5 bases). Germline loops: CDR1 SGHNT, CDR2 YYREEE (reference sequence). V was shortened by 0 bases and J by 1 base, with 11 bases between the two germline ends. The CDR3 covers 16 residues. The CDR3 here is CASSLGGTVSNQPQHF. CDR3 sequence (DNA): TGTGCCAGCAGCTTGGGGGGGACGGTGAGCAATCAGCCCCAGCATTTT.

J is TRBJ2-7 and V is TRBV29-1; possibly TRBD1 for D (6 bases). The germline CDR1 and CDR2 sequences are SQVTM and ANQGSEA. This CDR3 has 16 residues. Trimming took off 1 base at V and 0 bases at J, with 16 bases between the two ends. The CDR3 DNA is TGCAGCGTTGAAGGGGAAGGACAGTGGAGCTCCTACGAGCAGTACTTC. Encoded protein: CSVEGEGQWSSYEQYF.

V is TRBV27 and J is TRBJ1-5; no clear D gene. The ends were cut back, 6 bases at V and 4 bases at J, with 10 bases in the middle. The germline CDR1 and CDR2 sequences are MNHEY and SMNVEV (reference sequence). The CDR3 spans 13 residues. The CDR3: CASSLHRNQPQHF. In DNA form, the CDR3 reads TGTGCCAGCAGCCTACATAGGAATCAGCCCCAGCATTTT.

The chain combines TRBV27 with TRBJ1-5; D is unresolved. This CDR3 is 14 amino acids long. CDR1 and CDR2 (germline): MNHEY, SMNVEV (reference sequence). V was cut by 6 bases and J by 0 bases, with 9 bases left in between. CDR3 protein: CASSQVYSNQPQHF. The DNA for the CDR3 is TGTGCCAGCAGCCAGGTCTATAGCAATCAGCCCCAGCATTTT.

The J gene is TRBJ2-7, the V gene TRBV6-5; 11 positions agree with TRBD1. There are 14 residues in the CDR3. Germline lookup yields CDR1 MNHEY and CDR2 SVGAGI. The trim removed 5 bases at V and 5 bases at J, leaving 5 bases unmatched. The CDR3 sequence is CASSEWGQGDEQYF. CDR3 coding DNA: TGTGCCAGCAGTGAATGGGGACAGGGGGACGAGCAGTACTTC.

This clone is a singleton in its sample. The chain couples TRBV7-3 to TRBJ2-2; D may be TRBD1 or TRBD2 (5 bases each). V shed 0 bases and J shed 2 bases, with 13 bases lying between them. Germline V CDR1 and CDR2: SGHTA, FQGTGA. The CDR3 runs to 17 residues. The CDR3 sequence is CASSLTYRDDNTGELFF. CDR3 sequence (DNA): TGTGCCAGCAGCTTAACGTACCGGGACGACAACACCGGGGAGCTGTTTTTT.

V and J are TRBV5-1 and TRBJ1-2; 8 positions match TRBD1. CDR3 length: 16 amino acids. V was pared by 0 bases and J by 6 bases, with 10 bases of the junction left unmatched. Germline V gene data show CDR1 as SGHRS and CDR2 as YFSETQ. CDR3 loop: CASSLDDGGRGHGYTF. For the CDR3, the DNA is TGCGCCAGCAGCTTGGACGACGGGGGCAGGGGGCATGGCTACACCTTC.

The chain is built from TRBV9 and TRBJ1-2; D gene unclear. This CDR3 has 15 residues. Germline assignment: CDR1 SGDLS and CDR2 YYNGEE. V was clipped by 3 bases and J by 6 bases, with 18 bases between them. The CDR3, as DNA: TGTGCCAGCAGCGACCCCCCGGGTACAAGGGATGGCTACACCTTC. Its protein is CASSDPPGTRDGYTF.

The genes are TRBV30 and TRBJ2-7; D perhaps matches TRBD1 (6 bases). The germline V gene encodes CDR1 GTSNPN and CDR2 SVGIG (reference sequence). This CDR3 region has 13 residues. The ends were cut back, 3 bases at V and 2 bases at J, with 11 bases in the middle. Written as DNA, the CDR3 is TGTGCCTGGAGCCGGGACAACACCTACGAGCAGTACTTC. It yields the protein CAWSRDNTYEQYF.

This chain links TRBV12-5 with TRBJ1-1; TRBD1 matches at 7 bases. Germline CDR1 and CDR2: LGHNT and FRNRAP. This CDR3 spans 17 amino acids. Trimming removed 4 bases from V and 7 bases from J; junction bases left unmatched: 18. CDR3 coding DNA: TGTGCTAGTGGTTGGTTATTGTCCCGGGACAGTGATGGTGAAGCTTTCTTT. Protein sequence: CASGWLLSRDSDGEAFF.

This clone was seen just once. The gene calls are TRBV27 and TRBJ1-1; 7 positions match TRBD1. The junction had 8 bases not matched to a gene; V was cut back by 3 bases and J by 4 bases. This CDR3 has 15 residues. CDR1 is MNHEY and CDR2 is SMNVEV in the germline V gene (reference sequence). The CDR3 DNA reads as TGTGCCAGCAGTTTTGACCCGTACAGGGGCACTGAAGCTTTCTTT. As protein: CASSFDPYRGTEAFF.

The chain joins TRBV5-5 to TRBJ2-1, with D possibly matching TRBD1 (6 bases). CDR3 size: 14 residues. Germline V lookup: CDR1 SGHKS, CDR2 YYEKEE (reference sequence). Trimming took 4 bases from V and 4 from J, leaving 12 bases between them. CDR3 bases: TGTGCCAGCAGCCCCCCTGGACAGTACAATGAGCAGTTCTTC. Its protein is CASSPPGQYNEQFF.

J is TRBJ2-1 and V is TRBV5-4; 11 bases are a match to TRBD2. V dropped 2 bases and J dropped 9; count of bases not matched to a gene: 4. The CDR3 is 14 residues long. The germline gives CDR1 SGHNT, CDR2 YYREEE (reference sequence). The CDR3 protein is CASSFASGGFEQFF. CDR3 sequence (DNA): TGTGCCAGCAGCTTTGCTAGCGGGGGGTTTGAGCAGTTCTTC.

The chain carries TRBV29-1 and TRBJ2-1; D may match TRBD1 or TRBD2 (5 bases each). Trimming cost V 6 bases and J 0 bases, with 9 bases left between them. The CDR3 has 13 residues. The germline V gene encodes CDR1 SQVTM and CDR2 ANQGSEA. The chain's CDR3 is CSVGPSSYNEQFF. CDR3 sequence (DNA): TGCAGCGTGGGACCGAGCTCCTACAATGAGCAGTTCTTC.

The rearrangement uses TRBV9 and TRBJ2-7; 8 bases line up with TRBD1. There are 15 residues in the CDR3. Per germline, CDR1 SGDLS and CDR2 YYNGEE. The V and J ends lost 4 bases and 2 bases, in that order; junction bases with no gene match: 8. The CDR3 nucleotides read TGTGCCAGCAGCAAAGGGACAGGAGACACCTACGAGCAGTACTTC. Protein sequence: CASSKGTGDTYEQYF.

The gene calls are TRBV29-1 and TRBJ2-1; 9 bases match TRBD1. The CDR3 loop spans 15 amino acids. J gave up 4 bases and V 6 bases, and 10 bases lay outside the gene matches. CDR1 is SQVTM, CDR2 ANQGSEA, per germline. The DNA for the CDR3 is TGCAGCGTGTGGGACAGGGATGGGGCTTACAATGAGCAGTTCTTC. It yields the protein CSVWDRDGAYNEQFF.

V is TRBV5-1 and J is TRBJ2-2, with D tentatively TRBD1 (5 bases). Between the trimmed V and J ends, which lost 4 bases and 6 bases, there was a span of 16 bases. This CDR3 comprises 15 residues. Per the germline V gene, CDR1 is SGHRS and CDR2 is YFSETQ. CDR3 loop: CASSLVQDLSGELFF. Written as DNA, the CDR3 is TGCGCCAGCAGCCTAGTACAGGATCTCTCCGGGGAGCTGTTTTTT.

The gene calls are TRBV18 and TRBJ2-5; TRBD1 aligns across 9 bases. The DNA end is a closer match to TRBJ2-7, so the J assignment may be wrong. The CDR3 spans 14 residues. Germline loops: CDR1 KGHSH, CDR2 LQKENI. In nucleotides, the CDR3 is TGTGCCAGCTCACCGGGACAGGGAGACTACGAGCAGTACTTC. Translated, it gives CASSPGQGDYEQYF.

This chain's CDR3 is CASSSTSGSPDTQYF. The CDR3 DNA reads as TGTGCCAGCAGTAGCACTAGCGGGAGCCCAGATACGCAGTATTTT. The rearrangement joins TRBV27 to TRBJ2-3, with TRBD2 identical over 11 bases. Germline CDR1 reads MNHEY; CDR2 reads SMNVEV (reference sequence). The CDR3 length is 15 residues. After removal of 5 bases from V and 4 bases from J, the junction contained 5 bases not matched to a gene.

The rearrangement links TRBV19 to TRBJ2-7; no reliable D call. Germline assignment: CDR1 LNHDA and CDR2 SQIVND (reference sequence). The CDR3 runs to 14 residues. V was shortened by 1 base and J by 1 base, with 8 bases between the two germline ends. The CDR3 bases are TGTGCCAGTAGTATAGTGCCGGGTTCCTACGAGCAGTACTTC. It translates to CASSIVPGSYEQYF.